The clone carrying this TCR beta chain was recorded only once. Antigen: not known. This specimen belongs to a study of T cells in localized non-small cell lung cancer. Whole-study findings and limits: Uninvolved adjacent lung showed peak T cell clonality, exceeding tumor.

The data were produced by immunoSEQ multiplex PCR, yet TCRdb's version contains in-frame clones alone and is incomplete. Of 58,000 or so clones in the sample, under 90% were seen once. The germline V gene has CDR1 SGDLS and CDR2 YYNGEE. The CDR3 sequence is 14 residues long. V was cut by 3 bases and J by 2 bases, with 11 bases left in between. The source material was peripheral blood, sampled before any cancer treatment. The chain has TRBV9 and TRBJ1-1; TRBD1 might be the D (5 bases). This receptor was identified in a woman aged 35 to 70 with stage I lung adenocarcinoma. The DNA of the CDR3 is TGTGCCAGCAGCGCCAGGGCCTCCAACACTGAAGCTTTCTTT. Translated: CASSARASNTEAFF.